A single sample is the source of the 22 T cell receptor beta chains below, sequenced in a study of blood T cell repertoires in COVID-19. The assay was immunoSEQ multiplex PCR, and TCRdb's table has in-frame clones only and misses some. The sample lists about 140,000 clones; 75% to 90% were seen once. The source material was peripheral blood. The receptor source for this set is a woman aged 45-65 years with acute or convalescent COVID-19.

The rearrangement joins TRBV27 to TRBJ2-5; D unclear. This CDR3 region has 13 residues. Germline V CDR1 and CDR2: MNHEY, SMNVEV (reference sequence). V lost 3 bases and J 2 bases, leaving 7 bases between the germline ends. The CDR3, as DNA: TGTGCCAGCAGTTTGTCCTTTCAAGAGACCCAGTACTTC. It encodes CASSLSFQETQYF.

This clone was seen just once. The chain carries TRBV27 and TRBJ2-3, with 9 bases fitting TRBD2. This CDR3 comprises 16 residues. V was clipped by 5 bases and J by 5 bases; unmatched bases: 11. CDR1 MNHEY and CDR2 SMNVEV come from the germline V gene (reference sequence). CDR3 residues: CASSRSGSRLGDTQYF. The DNA for the CDR3 is TGTGCCAGCAGTCGTAGCGGGAGCAGGCTGGGAGATACGCAGTATTTT.

V gene TRBV24-1 combines with J gene TRBJ1-1, with D tentatively TRBD1 (6 bases). This CDR3 spans 13 amino acids. V lost 9 bases to trimming and J lost 2 bases, with 12 bases between them. Germline CDR1 reads KGHDR; CDR2 reads SFDVKD. The CDR3 region is CATADSYNTEAFF. The CDR3 region has the DNA TGTGCCACCGCGGACAGCTATAACACTGAAGCTTTCTTT.

The chain uses TRBV11-2 and TRBJ1-3, with D maybe TRBD1 (5 bases). This CDR3 has 15 amino acids. Trimming stripped 5 bases from V and 3 bases from J, with 14 bases between. In germline, CDR1 is SGHAT, CDR2 FQNNGV. The CDR3 is CASSPRGTGGNTIYF. CDR3 DNA: TGTGCCAGCAGCCCCCGCGGGACGGGTGGAAACACCATATATTTT.

The CDR3 region is CASSLAQDYGYTF. CDR3 coding DNA: TGCGCCAGCAGCTTGGCGCAGGACTATGGCTACACCTTC. The J gene is TRBJ1-2, the V gene TRBV5-1; D remains unclear. This CDR3 is 13 amino acids long. CDR1 and CDR2 (germline): SGHRS, YFSETQ. Trimming pared 0 bases from V and 3 bases from J, leaving 6 bases between.

The chain employs TRBV12-3 or TRBV12-4 and TRBJ1-1; the D is unclear. The length of the CDR3 is 11 residues. Trimming shortened V by 6 bases and J by 4 bases, and 6 bases separated the two germline ends. The CDR3 loop reads CASSAGTEAFF. DNA of the CDR3: TGTGCCAGCAGCGCCGGCACTGAAGCTTTCTTT.

This rearrangement joins TRBV3-1 (or the pseudogene TRBV3-2) to TRBJ2-6; D perhaps matches TRBD2 (6 bases). The CDR3 contains 17 residues. The V gene's germline CDR1 is LGHDT and CDR2 YNNKEL (reference sequence). The V end was cut by 0 bases, the J end by 2 bases, with 11 bases between. The CDR3, as DNA: TGTGCCAGCAGCCAAGATGGCACGGGAGCTGGGGCCAACGTCCTGACTTTC. It is translated as CASSQDGTGAGANVLTF.

V usage is TRBV10-3 and J usage is TRBJ2-5; D is perhaps TRBD1 (5 bases). Germline loops: CDR1 ENHRY, CDR2 SYGVKD. V was clipped by 10 bases and J by 0 bases, with 12 bases between them. This CDR3 contains 13 residues. The CDR3 is CATQDTNQETQYF. The CDR3 bases are TGTGCCACCCAGGACACCAACCAAGAGACCCAGTACTTC.

The rearrangement uses TRBV10-1 and TRBJ1-4; D gene ambiguous. The CDR3 length is 14 residues. Trimming removed 7 bases at V and 8 bases at J, with 17 bases between. Germline loops: CDR1 WNHNN, CDR2 SYGVQD (reference sequence). In DNA, the CDR3 is TGCGCCAGCAACCAACCGGGAGAGGAAGAAAAACTGTTTTTT. It yields the protein CASNQPGEEEKLFF.

The genes are TRBV19 and TRBJ1-2; TRBD1 aligns across 10 bases. Germline V gene data show CDR1 as LNHDA and CDR2 as SQIVND (reference sequence). J lost 4 bases, V lost 5 bases, and 16 bases had no gene match. The CDR3 contains 18 residues. This CDR3 reads CASSPPGYGTGDIYGYTF. The CDR3 DNA sequence: TGTGCCAGTAGTCCGCCCGGCTATGGGACAGGGGATATCTATGGCTACACCTTC.

This chain links TRBV2 with TRBJ1-1, with a weak D call TRBD1 (5 bases). V gave up 2 bases and J gave up 1 base, with 11 bases separating them. The CDR3 contains 15 residues. Germline loops: CDR1 SNHLY, CDR2 FYNNEI. The CDR3 DNA sequence: TGTGCCAGCAGTGAATCCTCAGGGTGGAACACTGAAGCTTTCTTT. Residues: CASSESSGWNTEAFF. The complete variable domain, with remaining parts taken from reference TRBV2 and TRBJ1-1, reads EPEVTQTPSHQVTQMGQEVILRCVPISNHLYFYWYRQILGQKVEFLVSFYNNEISEKSEIFDDQFSVERPDGSNFTLKIRSTKLEDSAMYFCASSESSGWNTEAFFGQGTRLTVV.

The chain employs TRBV28 and TRBJ2-3, with TRBD2 matching 8 bases. V lost 6 bases to trimming and J lost 5 bases; unmatched junction nucleotides: 13. CDR1 and CDR2 from the germline V gene are MDHEN and SYDVKM. The CDR3 runs to 16 residues. CDR3 sequence reads: CASSSLWAGGGDTQYF. The DNA of the CDR3 is TGTGCCAGCAGCTCGCTGTGGGCGGGGGGAGGAGATACGCAGTATTTT.

This clone was observed a single time. The chain joins TRBV5-6 to TRBJ1-1, with D unclear. This CDR3 region has 13 residues. Germline V gives CDR1 SGHDT, CDR2 YYEEEE. V was clipped by 0 bases and J by 0 bases, with 3 bases between them. This CDR3 is CASSLGVNTEAFF. CDR3 coding DNA: TGTGCCAGCAGCTTGGGCGTGAACACTGAAGCTTTCTTT.

The chain is built from TRBV11-2 and TRBJ1-6; D gene ambiguous. V lost 1 base and J lost 7, with 8 bases in between. This CDR3 is built from 14 residues. Germline lookup yields CDR1 SGHAT and CDR2 FQNNGV. This CDR3 reads CASSLGVGNSPLHF. For the CDR3, the DNA is TGTGCCAGCAGCTTAGGGGTGGGCAATTCACCCCTCCACTTT.

The chain couples TRBV7-9 to TRBJ2-3; a possible D gene is TRBD1 (6 bases). Germline CDR1 SEHNR, CDR2 FQNEAQ (reference sequence). The CDR3 contains 16 residues. V shed 3 bases and J shed 2 bases, with 15 bases lying between them. The CDR3 region is CASSLNSGTLTDTQYF. Here the CDR3 DNA reads TGTGCCAGCAGCTTGAATTCAGGGACACTCACAGATACGCAGTATTTT.

This clone was picked up a small number of times. The chain recombines TRBV7-3 with TRBJ2-3; 8 bases agree with TRBD2. V shed 3 bases, J shed 11 bases, and the junction held 10 bases outside the gene matches. Looked up from germline, CDR1 is SGHTA and CDR2 is FQGTGA. The CDR3 runs 14 residues. CDR3 loop: CASSFRIDAGGQYF. The CDR3 DNA reads TGTGCCAGCAGCTTCAGGATCGATGCGGGGGGGCAGTATTTT.

This clone was observed a single time. The V and J genes are TRBV2 and TRBJ2-7; a weak D match, TRBD2 (6 bases). The germline CDR1 and CDR2 sequences are SNHLY and FYNNEI. V shed 8 bases and J shed 3 bases, with 11 bases lying between them. The CDR3 sequence is 12 residues long. The CDR3 sequence: CASGGNLYEQYF. Written as DNA, the CDR3 is TGTGCCAGCGGCGGGAATCTCTACGAGCAGTACTTC.

This chain links TRBV3-1 (or the pseudogene TRBV3-2) with TRBJ2-1, with 13 bases that match TRBD2. J lost 4 bases, V lost 5 bases, and 2 bases had no gene match. CDR3 length: 15 residues. From germline, CDR1 is LGHDT and CDR2 YNNKEL (reference sequence). The CDR3 here is CASSWTSGGYNEQFF. For the CDR3, the DNA is TGTGCCAGCAGCTGGACTAGCGGGGGATACAATGAGCAGTTCTTC.

V gene TRBV19 combines with J gene TRBJ1-5, with no clear D. This CDR3 is built from 17 residues. Looked up from germline, CDR1 is LNHDA and CDR2 is SQIVND (reference sequence). V lost 3 bases and J lost 2, with 17 bases in between. The CDR3 sequence: CASSISWYRQRNQPQHF. CDR3 bases: TGTGCCAGTAGTATTTCTTGGTACCGACAACGCAATCAGCCCCAGCATTTT.

The chain couples TRBV2 to TRBJ1-6; 8 nucleotides match TRBD1. V lost 2 bases to trimming and J lost 4 bases; unmatched junction nucleotides: 7. The CDR3 consists of 17 residues. The germline V gene encodes CDR1 SNHLY and CDR2 FYNNEI. The CDR3 DNA sequence: TGTGCCAGCAGTGAACGCGGACAGGGAGTTTATAATTCACCCCTCCACTTT. It specifies CASSERGQGVYNSPLHF. The full variable domain, with the rest looked up from reference TRBV2 and TRBJ1-6, is EPEVTQTPSHQVTQMGQEVILRCVPISNHLYFYWYRQILGQKVEFLVSFYNNEISEKSEIFDDQFSVERPDGSNFTLKIRSTKLEDSAMYFCASSERGQGVYNSPLHFGNGTRLTVT.

The gene calls are TRBV30 and TRBJ1-1; 7 nucleotides match TRBD1. The J segment lost 11 bases and the V segment lost 0 bases, leaving 9 bases of the junction unmatched. This CDR3 spans 13 amino acids. Germline V lookup: CDR1 GTSNPN, CDR2 SVGIG (reference sequence). This chain's CDR3 is CAWSVLGGVGAFF. CDR3 nucleotide sequence: TGTGCCTGGAGTGTACTAGGGGGCGTAGGCGCTTTCTTT.

The V call is TRBV3-1 (or the pseudogene TRBV3-2), the J call TRBJ1-3, with D unresolved. The CDR3 length is 12 residues. Trimming stripped 1 base from V and 5 bases from J, with 3 bases between. Germline CDR1 is LGHDT and CDR2 is YNNKEL (reference sequence). The CDR3 DNA reads TGTGCCAGCAGCCAAGGTAGAAACACCATATATTTT. Amino acid sequence: CASSQGRNTIYF.